One and the same sample provided the 27 T cell receptor beta chains below, sequenced in a study of cytomegalovirus exposure and HLA in healthy donors. PCR amplification relied on 60 Vbeta primers (plus 13 Jbeta primers). The protocol was immunoSEQ multiplex PCR, while the TCRdb copy is restricted to in-frame clones and leaves out a portion. There are about 100,000 clones in the sample; around 86% occur only once, and over 4% lies in the top ten. Source material: PBMCs. These receptors were obtained from a woman aged 65 to 85 in good health and CMV-seropositive.

V and J are TRBV23-1 and TRBJ2-5; 14 bases match TRBD2. The DNA end is more similar to TRBJ2-7, so the J call may be wrong. TRBV23-1 is assigned to the ORF class and has an uncertain function. This CDR3 spans 20 amino acids. The CDR3 region has the DNA TGCGCCAGCAGCAGACGGTGGACAGGGACTAGCGGGAGTGCTTCCTACGAGCAGTACTTC. It is translated as CASSRRWTGTSGSASYEQYF.

The CDR3 sequence is CASSSPGQGGPGANVLTF. DNA for the CDR3: TGTGCCAGCAGCTCTCCGGGACAGGGGGGACCTGGGGCCAACGTCCTGACTTTC. This chain links TRBV7-8 with TRBJ2-6, with 11 bases fitting TRBD1. This CDR3 comprises 18 residues. V shed 4 bases and J 2 bases; nucleotides not matched to a gene: 7. CDR1 and CDR2 from the germline V gene are SGHVS and FQNEAQ.

The table lists this clone with a count of one. The V and J genes are TRBV28 and TRBJ2-1; no clear D gene. The CDR3 is 12 amino acids. Germline-derived CDR1 and CDR2 are MDHEN and SYDVKM. The V end lost 5 bases, the J end lost 4 bases, and 6 bases lay between the germline ends. CDR3 DNA: TGTGCCAGCAGTCCCCTTTACAATGAGCAGTTCTTC. This gives the protein CASSPLYNEQFF.

The rearrangement uses TRBV10-2 and TRBJ2-1, with 12 bases fitting TRBD2. Germline V gene lookup returns CDR1 WSHSY and CDR2 SAAADI. The CDR3 is 15 amino acids. Trimming at V came to 7 bases and at J to 7 bases, leaving 8 bases not matched to a gene. The CDR3 loop is CASNFGLAGMNEQFF. The CDR3 bases are TGCGCCAGCAACTTTGGACTAGCGGGAATGAATGAGCAGTTCTTC.

The chain links TRBV19 to TRBJ1-5, with TRBD1 matching 8 bases. Germline V lookup: CDR1 LNHDA, CDR2 SQIVND (reference sequence). CDR3 length: 15 amino acids. V trimming: 6 bases; J trimming: 1 base; junction bases outside the gene matches: 5. CDR3 sequence: CASSRQGLSNQPQHF. CDR3 nucleotides: TGTGCCAGTAGCAGACAGGGGTTGAGCAATCAGCCCCAGCATTTT.

The chain links TRBV7-3 to TRBJ2-3; 12 nucleotides agree with TRBD2. V shed 5 bases, J shed 1 base, and the junction held 4 bases outside the gene matches. The CDR3 contains 16 residues. Germline CDR1 is SGHTA and CDR2 is FQGTGA. CDR3 sequence: CASSRLAGGGTDTQYF. The CDR3 coding sequence is TGTGCCAGCAGCCGGCTAGCGGGAGGGGGCACAGATACGCAGTATTTT. The whole variable domain, remainder taken from reference TRBV7-3 and TRBJ2-3, is GAGVSQTPSNKVTEKGKYVELRCDPISGHTALYWYRQSLGQGPEFLIYFQGTGAADDSGLPNDRFFAVRPEGSVSTLKIQRTERGDSAVYLCASSRLAGGGTDTQYFGPGTRLTVL.

V and J are TRBV19 and TRBJ2-5; 7 nucleotides align to TRBD2. CDR3 size: 15 residues. The germline CDR1 and CDR2 sequences are LNHDA and SQIVND (reference sequence). V lost 2 bases to trimming and J lost 2 bases; unmatched junction nucleotides: 5. The chain's CDR3 is CASSIQSGVQETQYF. The CDR3 coding sequence is TGTGCCAGTAGTATACAAAGCGGGGTGCAAGAGACCCAGTACTTC.

CDR3 sequence: CAWSVQTSGDKETQYF. The CDR3 region has the DNA TGTGCCTGGAGTGTACAAACTAGCGGGGATAAAGAGACCCAGTACTTC. The chain combines TRBV30 with TRBJ2-5, with 10 bases identical to TRBD2. The germline V gene encodes CDR1 GTSNPN and CDR2 SVGIG (reference sequence). The length of the CDR3 is 16 residues. The V segment lost 0 bases and the J segment 3 bases; nucleotides outside the gene matches: 7.

This CDR3 is CASSLEGQLEQYF. The CDR3 bases are TGCGCCAGCAGCTTGGAGGGACAGCTCGAGCAGTACTTC. The V gene is TRBV5-1, the J gene TRBJ2-7, with TRBD1 matching over 7 bases. This CDR3 is built from 13 residues. The germline CDR1 and CDR2 sequences are SGHRS and YFSETQ. After removal of 0 bases from V and 6 bases from J, the junction contained 3 bases not matched to a gene.

This chain connects TRBV7-2 to TRBJ2-7; TRBD2 aligns across 9 bases. The CDR3 runs to 13 residues. In germline, CDR1 is SGHTA, CDR2 FQGNSA. The J segment lost 2 bases and the V segment lost 6 bases, leaving 2 bases of the junction unmatched. CDR3 amino acids: CASRASGTYEQYF. CDR3 DNA: TGTGCCAGCAGGGCTAGCGGGACCTACGAGCAGTACTTC.

This clone was counted a few times. The chain uses TRBV5-6 and TRBJ2-2; TRBD2 is a possible D gene (7 bases). There are 17 residues in the CDR3. Germline assignment: CDR1 SGHDT and CDR2 YYEEEE. Deletions cut 2 bases from V and 3 bases from J, with 17 bases between. The CDR3 DNA is TGTGCCAGCAGCTTTTTGGGGGGCGGGAGAGACACCGGGGAGCTGTTTTTT. This codes for CASSFLGGGRDTGELFF.

The chain uses TRBV7-2 and TRBJ2-5; D unresolved. The germline V gene has CDR1 SGHTA and CDR2 FQGNSA. The CDR3 spans 12 residues. The V gene lost 2 bases and the J gene lost 2 bases, with 3 bases spanning the gap. CDR3 amino acids: CASSLTQETQYF. CDR3 nucleotide sequence: TGTGCCAGCAGCTTAACACAAGAGACCCAGTACTTC. Full variable domain (rest looked up from reference TRBV7-2 and TRBJ2-5): GAGVSQSPSNKVTEKGKDVELRCDPISGHTALYWYRQSLGQGLEFLIYFQGNSAPDKSGLPSDRFSAERTGGSVSTLTIQRTQQEDSAVYLCASSLTQETQYFGPGTRLLVL.

This chain links TRBV7-9 with TRBJ1-3; the D is unclear. CDR1 and CDR2 (germline): SEHNR, FQNEAQ (reference sequence). V dropped 0 bases and J dropped 3 bases, with 6 bases sitting between them. This CDR3 has 14 amino acids. CDR3 nucleotides: TGTGCCAGCAGCTTAGCTGGAGGTGGAAACACCATATATTTT. Amino acids: CASSLAGGGNTIYF.

This clone was observed a few times. Germline is not matched at one junction end, which may reflect a read error. This chain connects TRBV7-9 to TRBJ1-2; no firm D call. Germline V lookup: CDR1 SEHNR, CDR2 FQNEAQ (reference sequence). The CDR3 loop spans 16 amino acids. The chain's CDR3 is CASSHGIGVTNYGYTF. The CDR3 DNA reads TGCGCCAGCAGCCATGGAATAGGAGTCACTAACTATGGCTACACCTTC.

This clone was seen once. The J gene is TRBJ1-1, the V gene TRBV15, with D tentatively TRBD1 (5 bases). The CDR3 is 17 residues long. From germline, CDR1 is LNHNV and CDR2 YYDKDF (reference sequence). V lost 1 base to trimming and J lost 3 bases, with 18 bases between them. CDR3 loop: CATSRGKGRGMHTEAFF. The CDR3 DNA follows: TGTGCCACCAGCAGAGGGAAAGGTCGGGGGATGCACACTGAAGCTTTCTTT.

The J gene is TRBJ2-7, the V gene TRBV11-3; weak D call: TRBD2 (5 bases). The germline V gene encodes CDR1 SGHNT and CDR2 YENEEA. V gave up 8 bases and J gave up 2 bases, with 10 bases separating them. CDR3 size: 12 residues. CDR3 loop: CASASEAYEQYF. In nucleotides, the CDR3 is TGTGCCAGCGCTTCGGAGGCCTACGAGCAGTACTTC.

This clone was seen a few times. The V gene is TRBV25-1, the J gene TRBJ2-1, with 8 bases fitting TRBD1. With 5 bases clipped from V and 7 bases from J, the junction kept 7 bases outside the gene matches. CDR1 is MGHDK and CDR2 is SYGVNS in the germline V gene. The CDR3 spans 14 residues. The CDR3 spells CASSQQGARNEQFF. The CDR3 bases are TGTGCCAGCAGTCAGCAGGGGGCCAGAAATGAGCAGTTCTTC.

This clone was counted a single time. This chain joins TRBV11-3 and TRBJ2-3, with D perhaps TRBD1 (5 bases). This CDR3 region has 14 residues. Looked up from germline, CDR1 is SGHNT and CDR2 is YENEEA. Trimming took off 3 bases at V and 1 base at J, with 8 bases between the two ends. The CDR3 sequence is CASSLFRGTDTQYF. The CDR3 DNA sequence: TGTGCCAGCAGCTTGTTCAGGGGCACAGATACGCAGTATTTT.

The rearrangement joins TRBV19 to TRBJ2-7; a weak D match, TRBD2 (6 bases). The V gene's germline CDR1 is LNHDA and CDR2 SQIVND (reference sequence). This CDR3 spans 17 amino acids. V lost 5 bases and J 1 base, leaving 21 bases between the germline ends. The CDR3 spells CASSSAGRQIKSYEQYF. Written as DNA, the CDR3 is TGTGCCAGTAGTTCCGCGGGGAGACAGATTAAATCCTACGAGCAGTACTTC.

V gene TRBV4-2 combines with J gene TRBJ2-5; 16 bases line up with TRBD2. Gene TRBJ2-7 matches the end of the DNA better, so the J call may be wrong. Germline V CDR1 and CDR2: LGHNA, YNFKEQ. The length of the CDR3 is 17 residues. The CDR3 region has the DNA TGTGCCAGCAGCCTGGGACTAGCGGGAGGGTCATCCGGCGAGCAGTACTTC. Its protein product is CASSLGLAGGSSGEQYF.

DNA of the CDR3: TGCGCCAGCAGCTCTAGCGGGAGGGCCCCCAATGAGCAGTTCTTC. Amino acids: CASSSSGRAPNEQFF. V and J are TRBV5-1 and TRBJ2-1; 12 nucleotides match TRBD2. There are 15 residues in the CDR3. The germline V gene encodes CDR1 SGHRS and CDR2 YFSETQ. Unmatched junction bases numbered 4, after V lost 3 bases and J lost 6 bases.

The chain links TRBV5-1 to TRBJ1-1; perhaps TRBD1 as D (6 bases). V was trimmed by 3 bases and J by 1 base, leaving 10 bases between them. Germline assignment: CDR1 SGHRS and CDR2 YFSETQ. The CDR3 totals 14 residues. Here the CDR3 reads CASSSQQGNTEAFF. The CDR3, as DNA: TGCGCCAGCAGCTCCCAACAGGGGAACACTGAAGCTTTCTTT.

The rearrangement uses TRBV7-9 and TRBJ2-4, with 10 bases lining up with TRBD1. The germline CDR1 and CDR2 sequences are SEHNR and FQNEAQ (reference sequence). With V trimmed by 5 bases and J by 8 bases, 6 bases remained unmatched. This CDR3 has 14 residues. The CDR3 protein is CASSLGQGIDIQYF. The CDR3 region has the DNA TGTGCCAGCAGCCTGGGACAGGGGATTGACATTCAGTACTTC. Full variable domain (outside the CDR3, taken from reference TRBV7-9 and TRBJ2-4): DTGVSQNPRHKITKRGQNVTFRCDPISEHNRLYWYRQTLGQGPEFLTYFQNEAQLEKSRLLSDRFSAERPKGSFSTLEIQRTEQGDSAMYLCASSLGQGIDIQYFGAGTRLSVL.

CDR3 protein: CASSEGRGANSPLHF. Here the CDR3 DNA reads TGTGCCAGCAGTGAGGGGCGGGGGGCGAATTCACCCCTCCACTTT. The rearrangement links TRBV2 to TRBJ1-6; tentatively, D is TRBD1 (6 bases). Germline CDR1 and CDR2: SNHLY and FYNNEI. Trimming took 3 bases from V and 7 from J, leaving 13 bases between them. The CDR3 sequence is 15 residues long.

This clone was observed a few times. The rearrangement joins TRBV2 to TRBJ1-2; D is uncertain. Germline V gives CDR1 SNHLY, CDR2 FYNNEI. This CDR3 is 17 amino acids long. Trimming removed 2 bases at V and 4 bases at J, with 20 bases between. CDR3 bases: TGTGCCAGCAGTGAAAGCCCCCTTAAACACTCAGGCTATGGCTACACCTTC. Its protein product is CASSESPLKHSGYGYTF.

J is TRBJ2-1 and V is TRBV18; D may be TRBD1 (6 bases). This CDR3 has 14 amino acids. Germline V gene sequence: CDR1 KGHSH, CDR2 LQKENI. V was shortened by 6 bases and J by 4 bases, with 13 bases between the two germline ends. The CDR3 nucleotides are TGTGCCAGCTCCAGGGGTGCCCCTTACAATGAGCAGTTCTTC. Amino acids: CASSRGAPYNEQFF.

For the CDR3, the DNA is TGTGCCAGTACCCTGTATGGTATAGCGGGATTCGCCGGGAACACCGGGGAGCTGTTTTTT. Its translation is CASTLYGIAGFAGNTGELFF. The chain employs TRBV19 and TRBJ2-2; 8 nucleotides align to TRBD2. CDR3 length equals 20 residues. J lost 1 base, V lost 7 bases, and 20 bases had no gene match. Germline V gene sequence: CDR1 LNHDA, CDR2 SQIVND (reference sequence).